This TCR beta chain was sequenced during a study of Graves' ophthalmopathy and Graves' hyperthyroidism. Across the whole study: The authors collected peripheral blood at initial diagnosis, before any treatment.

Comment on this clonotype: The antigen is unknown.

CDR1 and CDR2 from the germline V gene are LGHNT and FRNRAP. The CDR3 consists of 14 residues. Trimming cost V 1 base and J 4 bases, with 10 bases left between them. The sequenced template was RNA, covering the TCR beta CDR3 region. The library came from an HTBI-primed first-round RT-PCR and a second-round multiplex PCR. A single record per CDR3 protein comes from TCRdb applying MiXCR to the multiplex PCR reads. The top ten clones hold around 6.5% of a sample with hundreds of thousands of distinct CDR3 sequences, about 20% of them seen once. Study results and limitations: Blood samples also showed most expanded thyroid clonotypes exceeding 0.001 frequency.

Out of around 10 ml of fresh peripheral blood, PBMCs were obtained. This sequence joins TRBV12-5 and TRBJ1-2; TRBD1 might be the D (5 bases). This clonotype was sampled from a woman between 18 and 29 years old with stable Graves' hyperthyroidism. Some clones in this sample may be carry-over from other donors' samples. Sequenced sample: peripheral blood. The CDR3 is CASGLGQHLYGYTF. The DNA of the CDR3 is TGTGCTAGTGGTTTGGGACAGCACCTCTATGGCTACACCTTC. Supplemented by reference TRBV12-5 and TRBJ1-2, the full variable domain reads DARVTQTPRHKVTEMGQEVTMRCQPILGHNTVFWYRQTMMQGLELLAYFRNRAPLDDSGMPKDRFSAEMPDATLATLKIQPSEPRDSAVYFCASGLGQHLYGYTFGSGTRLTVV.